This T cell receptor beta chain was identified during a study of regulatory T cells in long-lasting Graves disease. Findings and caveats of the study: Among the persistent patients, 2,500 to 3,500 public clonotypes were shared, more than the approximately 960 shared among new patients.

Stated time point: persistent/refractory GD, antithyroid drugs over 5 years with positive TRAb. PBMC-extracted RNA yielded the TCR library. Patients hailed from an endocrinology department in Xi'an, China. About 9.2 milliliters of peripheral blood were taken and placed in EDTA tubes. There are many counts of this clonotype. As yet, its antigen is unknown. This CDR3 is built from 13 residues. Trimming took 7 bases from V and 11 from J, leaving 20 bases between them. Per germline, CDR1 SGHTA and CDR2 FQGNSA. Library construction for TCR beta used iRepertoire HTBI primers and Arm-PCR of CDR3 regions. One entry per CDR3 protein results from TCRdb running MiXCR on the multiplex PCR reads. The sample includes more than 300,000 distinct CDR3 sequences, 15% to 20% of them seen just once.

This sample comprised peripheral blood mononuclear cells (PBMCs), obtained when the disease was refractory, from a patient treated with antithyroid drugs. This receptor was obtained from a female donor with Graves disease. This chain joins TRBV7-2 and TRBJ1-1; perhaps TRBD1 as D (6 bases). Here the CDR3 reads CASTNTAGGQAFF. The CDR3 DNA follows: TGTGCCAGCACCAATACAGCCGGGGGGCAGGCTTTCTTT.